Shown below are 26 T cell receptor beta chains from a single sample sequenced in a study of T cells in localized non-small cell lung cancer. TCRdb keeps only in-frame clones here, not all; method: immunoSEQ multiplex PCR. The sample contains fewer than 15,000 clones, about 30% of which appear only once. Sample: lung tumor tissue, taken before any cancer treatment. The receptors stem from an older female donor with stage I lung adenocarcinoma.

This chain links TRBV6-8 with TRBJ2-1, with 7 bases matching TRBD2. The CDR3 extends over 16 amino acids. The V gene end was trimmed by 6 bases and the J gene end by 9 bases; junction bases not matched to a gene: 17. Germline CDR1 is MNHGY and CDR2 is SAAAGT. DNA of the CDR3: TGTGCCAGCAGGGGGGGTGCTAGCGGACAAGATCCTGAGCAGTTCTTC. Its protein is CASRGGASGQDPEQFF.

The chain couples TRBV18 to TRBJ2-7; D possibly matches TRBD1 or TRBD2 (5 bases each). V was shortened by 3 bases and J by 3 bases, with 15 bases between the two germline ends. Germline assignment: CDR1 KGHSH and CDR2 LQKENI. The CDR3 has 15 amino acids. The DNA of the CDR3 is TGTGCCAGCTCACCCCTGCAGGGACCCCTCTACGAGCAGTACTTC. Protein sequence: CASSPLQGPLYEQYF.

The chain joins TRBV29-1 to TRBJ2-3, with a weak D call TRBD2 (5 bases). V was cut by 0 bases and J by 0 bases, with 16 bases left in between. The CDR3 length is 17 residues. CDR1 and CDR2 (germline): SQVTM, ANQGSEA. The CDR3 region has the DNA TGCAGCGTTGAAGAAGGACTCACCTCCTCTAGCACAGATACGCAGTATTTT. Translated: CSVEEGLTSSSTDTQYF.

The chain joins TRBV5-1 to TRBJ1-1, with TRBD1 identical over 9 bases. The CDR3 totals 16 residues. Germline V lookup: CDR1 SGHRS, CDR2 YFSETQ. V lost 3 bases to trimming and J lost 4 bases; unmatched junction nucleotides: 10. The CDR3 DNA follows: TGCGCCAGCAGCTCGGGACAGGGAGGGTCGGGCACTGAAGCTTTCTTT. Encoded protein: CASSSGQGGSGTEAFF.

CDR3 sequence (DNA): TGTGCCAGCAGCCGCGGGGCGGGTTTCTCCTACGAGCAGTACTTC. It specifies CASSRGAGFSYEQYF. The chain carries TRBV11-3 and TRBJ2-7; weak D call: TRBD2 (6 bases). The CDR3 has 15 residues. V dropped 5 bases and J dropped 0 bases, with 14 bases sitting between them. CDR1 SGHNT and CDR2 YENEEA come from the germline V gene.

This clone was detected only a few times. The chain recombines TRBV6-8 with TRBJ2-1, with TRBD2 identical over 7 bases. CDR1 is MNHGY and CDR2 is SAAAGT in the germline V gene. This CDR3 contains 18 residues. V shed 4 bases and J 0 bases; nucleotides not matched to a gene: 12. The CDR3 DNA reads as TGTGCCAGCAGTTCCCCAGGACTAGTTCAAGGCTCCTACAATGAGCAGTTCTTC. Translating gives CASSSPGLVQGSYNEQFF.

This clone came up a few times. The chain is built from TRBV6-8 and TRBJ2-2; D remains ambiguous. The CDR3 totals 14 residues. Trimming stripped 6 bases from V and 6 bases from J, with 14 bases between. The V gene's germline CDR1 is MNHGY and CDR2 SAAAGT. CDR3 nucleotide sequence: TGTGCCAGCAGGGAAGGGATTGTGGCCGGGGAGCTGTTTTTT. It is translated as CASREGIVAGELFF.

A few counts support this clone. V usage is TRBV12-2 and J usage is TRBJ2-3; the table's D call TRBD2 went unverified against the DNA. TRBV12-2 is tagged as a pseudogene. CDR3 length equals 17 residues. The CDR3 DNA follows: TGTGCGCAAAAGGACCGTAGGGACTTCGCTAGCACAGATACGCAGTATTTT. As protein: CAQKDRRDFASTDTQYF.

This clone came up many times. The rearrangement joins TRBV6-8 to TRBJ2-2; D may match TRBD1 or TRBD2 (6 bases each). The germline CDR1 and CDR2 sequences are MNHGY and SAAAGT. This CDR3 comprises 13 residues. Trimming removed 11 bases from V and 2 bases from J, with 12 bases in between. In DNA form, the CDR3 reads TGTGCCGGAGGGACACCTAACACCGGGGAGCTGTTTTTT. Amino acid sequence: CAGGTPNTGELFF.

This chain links TRBV19 with TRBJ1-1; D possibly corresponds to TRBD1 (6 bases). The CDR3 is made up of 12 amino acids. CDR1 is LNHDA, CDR2 SQIVND, per germline (reference sequence). Between the trimmed V and J ends, which lost 3 bases and 7 bases, there was a span of 9 bases. This CDR3 is CASSMWGLEAFF. The CDR3 region has the DNA TGTGCCAGTAGTATGTGGGGGCTTGAAGCTTTCTTT.

This clone appeared a few times. The chain carries TRBV11-3 and TRBJ1-1, with 10 positions matching TRBD1. CDR1 SGHNT and CDR2 YENEEA come from the germline V gene. The CDR3 is 16 amino acids. Trimming took 3 bases from V and 0 from J; bases not matched to a gene: 4. CDR3 DNA sequence: TGTGCCAGCAGCTTGGAGGGACAGGGGATGAACACTGAAGCTTTCTTT. This codes for CASSLEGQGMNTEAFF.

In this sample, this clone turned up a few times. The chain employs TRBV11-3 and TRBJ2-1; 11 bases align to TRBD2. This CDR3 is 15 amino acids long. Germline V gene data show CDR1 as SGHNT and CDR2 as YENEEA. V was pared by 5 bases and J by 9 bases, with 9 bases of the junction left unmatched. CDR3 residues: CASSIRLAGSFEQFF. CDR3 DNA sequence: TGTGCCAGCAGCATCCGACTAGCGGGGTCCTTTGAGCAGTTCTTC.

V and J are TRBV29-1 and TRBJ2-5; the D gene is possibly TRBD2 (5 bases). Trimming pared 4 bases from V and 0 bases from J, leaving 6 bases between. The length of the CDR3 is 12 residues. Germline CDR1 SQVTM, CDR2 ANQGSEA. The CDR3 DNA reads as TGCAGCGTTGCGCGGGACCAAGAGACCCAGTACTTC. This codes for CSVARDQETQYF.

By share, this clone counts as medium-sized. CDR3 in DNA: TGTGCCAGCGGGTTAGCGGGGGGGAAAGATACGCAGTATTTT. The encoded protein is CASGLAGGKDTQYF. The chain links TRBV9 to TRBJ2-3; 11 nucleotides align to TRBD2. V gave up 7 bases and J gave up 5 bases; unmatched junction bases: 6. This CDR3 spans 14 amino acids. The germline V gene encodes CDR1 SGDLS and CDR2 YYNGEE.

There are a few counts of this clone. CDR3 DNA sequence: TGTGCCAGCAGCGTACAAGGGACGGCGTCCTACGAGCAGTACTTC. This gives the protein CASSVQGTASYEQYF. The chain uses TRBV9 and TRBJ2-7; the D gene could be TRBD1 or TRBD2 (5 bases each). The CDR3 loop spans 15 amino acids. V dropped 1 base and J dropped 1 base, with 12 bases sitting between them. CDR1 and CDR2 (germline): SGDLS, YYNGEE.

The table lists this clone with many counts. The chain is built from TRBV12-2 and TRBJ2-1. TRBV12-2 is deemed a pseudogene. This CDR3 is 14 amino acids long. The CDR3 sequence: CASTPGTAANEQFF. As DNA, the CDR3 is TGTGCCAGTACGCCGGGGACGGCGGCAAATGAGCAGTTCTTC.

The chain has TRBV9 and TRBJ2-5, with D possibly called TRBD1 or TRBD2 (5 bases each). Germline assignment: CDR1 SGDLS and CDR2 YYNGEE. The ends were cut back, 0 bases at V and 2 bases at J, with 8 bases in the middle. CDR3 length: 14 residues. The CDR3 bases are TGTGCCAGCAGCGTAGCCGGGGCGCAAGAGACCCAGTACTTC. Translated, it gives CASSVAGAQETQYF.

This rearrangement joins TRBV9 to TRBJ1-1; D unresolved. The V and J ends lost 2 bases and 3 bases respectively, with 11 bases between them. The CDR3 is made up of 14 amino acids. Germline loops: CDR1 SGDLS, CDR2 YYNGEE. The CDR3 spells CASSVRSGDTEAFF. The CDR3 nucleotides read TGTGCCAGCAGCGTTCGCTCCGGGGACACTGAAGCTTTCTTT. The variable domain in full, completed from reference TRBV9 and TRBJ1-1, reads DSGVTQTPKHLITATGQRVTLRCSPRSGDLSVYWYQQSLDQGLQFLIQYYNGEERAKGNILERFSAQQFPDLHSELNLSSLELGDSALYFCASSVRSGDTEAFFGQGTRLTVV.

This clone turned up a few times. The chain is built from TRBV10-2 and TRBJ2-2; TRBD1 aligns across 7 bases. The germline V gene has CDR1 WSHSY and CDR2 SAAADI. V gave up 5 bases and J gave up 3 bases; unmatched junction bases: 0. The CDR3 extends over 13 amino acids. The CDR3 spells CASSTGDTGELFF. DNA of the CDR3: TGCGCCAGCAGTACAGGGGACACCGGGGAGCTGTTTTTT.

In its sample, this clone was seen once. Here the CDR3 DNA reads TGTGCCAGTAGTTCCCGGACCGACACCGGGGAGCTGTTTTTT. Amino acid sequence: CASSSRTDTGELFF. The chain employs TRBV19 and TRBJ2-2; D is ambiguous. CDR1 LNHDA and CDR2 SQIVND come from the germline V gene (reference sequence). With 5 bases removed from V and 3 bases from J, the gap between germline ends came to 10 bases. The CDR3 spans 14 residues.

This clone has a handful of counts. V is TRBV19 and J is TRBJ1-1; 9 nucleotides match TRBD1. The ends lost 7 bases at V and 7 bases at J; junction bases unmatched: 19. Germline CDR1 reads LNHDA; CDR2 reads SQIVND (reference sequence). This CDR3 region has 17 residues. The CDR3 loop reads CASTNKDGQGYDDEAFF. The CDR3 DNA reads TGTGCCAGTACCAATAAGGATGGACAGGGGTATGATGATGAAGCTTTCTTT. The full variable domain, completed using reference TRBV19 and TRBJ1-1, is DGGITQSPKYLFRKEGQNVTLSCEQNLNHDAMYWYRQDPGQGLRLIYYSQIVNDFQKGDIAEGYSVSREKKESFPLTVTSAQKNPTAFYLCASTNKDGQGYDDEAFFGQGTRLTVV.

A few counts support this clone. The chain employs TRBV6-8 and TRBJ2-1; the match to TRBD2 covers 11 bases. The V gene end was trimmed by 4 bases and the J gene end by 5 bases; junction bases not matched to a gene: 4. CDR3 length: 15 residues. CDR1 and CDR2 (germline): MNHGY, SAAAGT. The CDR3 DNA follows: TGTGCCAGCAGTTTTCTAGCGGGGGGAAACAATGAGCAGTTCTTC. It encodes CASSFLAGGNNEQFF.

This clone showed up just a few times. The chain has TRBV19 and TRBJ2-5; D remains ambiguous. Germline CDR1 LNHDA, CDR2 SQIVND (reference sequence). Trimming stripped 3 bases from V and 1 base from J, with 9 bases between. The CDR3 sequence is 14 residues long. The CDR3 bases are TGTGCCAGTAGTATCGGGTTATTCCAAGAGACCCAGTACTTC. Protein sequence: CASSIGLFQETQYF. Full variable domain (missing parts from reference TRBV19 and TRBJ2-5): DGGITQSPKYLFRKEGQNVTLSCEQNLNHDAMYWYRQDPGQGLRLIYYSQIVNDFQKGDIAEGYSVSREKKESFPLTVTSAQKNPTAFYLCASSIGLFQETQYFGPGTRLLVL.

J is TRBJ1-2 and V is TRBV30, with TRBD1 as a possible D gene (5 bases). Germline CDR1 GTSNPN, CDR2 SVGIG (reference sequence). CDR3 length equals 12 residues. V was pared by 8 bases and J by 8 bases, with 18 bases between. CDR3 sequence reads: CALLRDGGGYTF. The CDR3 DNA is TGTGCCCTACTAAGGGACGGTGGAGGCTACACCTTC. The complete variable domain, with remaining parts taken from reference TRBV30 and TRBJ1-2, reads SQTIHQWPATLVQPVGSPLSLECTVEGTSNPNLYWYRQAAGRGLQLLFYSVGIGQISSEVPQNLSASRPQDRQFILSSKKLLLSDSGFYLCALLRDGGGYTFGSGTRLTVV.

This clone was seen ten or more times. V usage is TRBV4-1 and J usage is TRBJ1-2; TRBD1 matches 8 bases. The CDR3 is made up of 15 amino acids. Trimming took 4 bases from V and 6 from J; bases not matched to a gene: 10. The germline gives CDR1 MGHRA, CDR2 YSYEKL. This chain's CDR3 is CASSRTSGGADGYTF. As DNA, the CDR3 is TGCGCCAGCAGCCGCACTTCAGGGGGCGCAGATGGCTACACCTTC.

This clone came up a few times. V usage is TRBV6-8 and J usage is TRBJ2-1, with 8 bases matching TRBD1. This CDR3 contains 12 residues. Germline assignment: CDR1 MNHGY and CDR2 SAAAGT. With V trimmed by 4 bases and J by 9 bases, 2 bases remained unmatched. CDR3 in amino acids: CASSFTGGEQFF. The CDR3 coding sequence is TGTGCCAGCAGTTTTACAGGGGGTGAGCAGTTCTTC.